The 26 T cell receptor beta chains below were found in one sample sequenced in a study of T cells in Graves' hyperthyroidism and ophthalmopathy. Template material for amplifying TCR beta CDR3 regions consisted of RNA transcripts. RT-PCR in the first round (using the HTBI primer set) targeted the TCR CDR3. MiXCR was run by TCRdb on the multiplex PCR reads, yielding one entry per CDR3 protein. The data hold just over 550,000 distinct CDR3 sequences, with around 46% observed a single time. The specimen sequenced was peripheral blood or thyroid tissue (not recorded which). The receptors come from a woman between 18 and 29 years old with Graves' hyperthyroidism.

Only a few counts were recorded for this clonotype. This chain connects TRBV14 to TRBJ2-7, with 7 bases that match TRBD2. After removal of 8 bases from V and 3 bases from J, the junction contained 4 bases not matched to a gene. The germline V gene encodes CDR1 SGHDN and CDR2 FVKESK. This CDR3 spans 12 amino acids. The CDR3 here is CASRGEFYEQYF. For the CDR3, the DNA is TGTGCCAGCCGGGGGGAGTTCTACGAGCAGTACTTC.

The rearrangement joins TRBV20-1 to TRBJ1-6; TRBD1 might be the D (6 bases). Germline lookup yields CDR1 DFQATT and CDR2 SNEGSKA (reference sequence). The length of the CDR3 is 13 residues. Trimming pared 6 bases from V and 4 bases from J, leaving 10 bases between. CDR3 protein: CSASDSYNSPLHF. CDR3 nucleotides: TGCAGTGCGTCGGACAGTTATAATTCACCCCTCCACTTT.

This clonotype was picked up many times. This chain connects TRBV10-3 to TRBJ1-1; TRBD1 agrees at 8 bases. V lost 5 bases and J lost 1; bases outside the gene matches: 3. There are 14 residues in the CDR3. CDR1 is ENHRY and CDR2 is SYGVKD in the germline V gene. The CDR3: CAISNDRGNTEAFF. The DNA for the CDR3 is TGTGCCATCAGTAACGACAGGGGGAACACTGAAGCTTTCTTT.

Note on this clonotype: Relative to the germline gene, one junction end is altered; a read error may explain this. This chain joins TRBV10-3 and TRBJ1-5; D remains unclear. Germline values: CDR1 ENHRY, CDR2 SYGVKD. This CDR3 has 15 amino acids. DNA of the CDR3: TGTGCCAGCAGTTACTTCGGGGATAGCAATCAGCCCCAGCATTTT. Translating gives CASSYFGDSNQPQHF.

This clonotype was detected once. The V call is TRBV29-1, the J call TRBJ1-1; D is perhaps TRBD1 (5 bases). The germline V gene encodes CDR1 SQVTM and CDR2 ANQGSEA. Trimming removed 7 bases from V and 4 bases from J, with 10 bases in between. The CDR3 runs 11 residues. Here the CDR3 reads CSGGWSTEAFF. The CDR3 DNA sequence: TGCAGCGGGGGGTGGAGCACTGAAGCTTTCTTT.

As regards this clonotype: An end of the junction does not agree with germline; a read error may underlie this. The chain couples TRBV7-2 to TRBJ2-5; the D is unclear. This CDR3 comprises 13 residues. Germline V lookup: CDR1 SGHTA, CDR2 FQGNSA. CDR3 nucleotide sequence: TGTGCCAGCAGTCCTGATCACCAAGGGACCCAGTACTTC. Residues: CASSPDHQGTQYF.

This CDR3 is CASAHPEGTEAFF. The CDR3 DNA is TGTGCCAGCGCCCACCCGGAGGGCACTGAAGCTTTCTTT. The V gene is TRBV2, the J gene TRBJ1-1; D gene uncertain. Germline V gene data show CDR1 as SNHLY and CDR2 as FYNNEI. This CDR3 region has 13 residues. Trimming removed 8 bases from V and 4 bases from J, with 14 bases in between.

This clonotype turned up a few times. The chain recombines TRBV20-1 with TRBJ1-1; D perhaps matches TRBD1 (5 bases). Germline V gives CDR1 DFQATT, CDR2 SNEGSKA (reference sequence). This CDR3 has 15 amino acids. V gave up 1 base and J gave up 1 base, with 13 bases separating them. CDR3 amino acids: CSARALWGPNTEAFF. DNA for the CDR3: TGCAGTGCTAGAGCCCTATGGGGCCCGAACACTGAAGCTTTCTTT.

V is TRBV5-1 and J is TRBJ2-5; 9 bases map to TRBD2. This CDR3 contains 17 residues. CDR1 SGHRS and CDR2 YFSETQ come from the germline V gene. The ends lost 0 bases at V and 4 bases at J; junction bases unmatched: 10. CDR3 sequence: CASSLARAGGPVETQYF. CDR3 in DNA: TGCGCCAGCAGCTTGGCCCGTGCGGGAGGGCCAGTAGAGACCCAGTACTTC.

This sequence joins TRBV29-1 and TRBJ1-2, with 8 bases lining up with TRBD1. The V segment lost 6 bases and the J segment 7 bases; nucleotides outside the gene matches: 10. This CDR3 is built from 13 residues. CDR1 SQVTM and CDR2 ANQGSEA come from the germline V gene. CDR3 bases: TGCAGCGTAGCCGGGACAGGCGACTCTGGCTACACCTTC. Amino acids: CSVAGTGDSGYTF. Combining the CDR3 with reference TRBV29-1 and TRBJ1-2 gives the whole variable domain SAVISQKPSRDICQRGTSLTIQCQVDSQVTMMFWYRQQPGQSLTLIATANQGSEATYESGFVIDKFPISRPNLTFSTLTVSNMSPEDSSIYLCSVAGTGDSGYTFGSGTRLTVV.

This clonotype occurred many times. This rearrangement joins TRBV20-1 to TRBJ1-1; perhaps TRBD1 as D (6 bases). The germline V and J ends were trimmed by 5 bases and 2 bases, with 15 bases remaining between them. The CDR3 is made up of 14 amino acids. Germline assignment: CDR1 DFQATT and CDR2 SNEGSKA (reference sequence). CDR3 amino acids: CSAYLGGGNTEAFF. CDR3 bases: TGCAGTGCTTACTTAGGGGGAGGAAACACTGAAGCTTTCTTT.

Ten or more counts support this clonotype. The CDR3 sequence is CASSVPGGRETQYF. As DNA, the CDR3 is TGTGCCAGCAGCGTACCAGGGGGTCGGGAGACCCAGTACTTC. The chain recombines TRBV7-9 with TRBJ2-5, with 7 bases fitting TRBD1. The germline gives CDR1 SEHNR, CDR2 FQNEAQ (reference sequence). CDR3 length: 14 amino acids. V shed 5 bases, J shed 5 bases, and the junction held 8 bases outside the gene matches.

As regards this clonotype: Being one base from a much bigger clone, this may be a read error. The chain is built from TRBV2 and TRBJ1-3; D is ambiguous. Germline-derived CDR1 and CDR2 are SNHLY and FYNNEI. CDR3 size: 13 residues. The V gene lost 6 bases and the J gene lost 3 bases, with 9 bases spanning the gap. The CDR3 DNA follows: TGTGCCAGCAGGGGCTTAGTTGGAAACACCATATATTTT. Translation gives CASRGLVGNTIYF.

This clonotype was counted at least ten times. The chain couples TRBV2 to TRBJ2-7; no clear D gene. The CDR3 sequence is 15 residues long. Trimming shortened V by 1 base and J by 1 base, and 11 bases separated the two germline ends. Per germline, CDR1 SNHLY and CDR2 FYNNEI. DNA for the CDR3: TGTGCCAGCAGTGAAGAGATTCCTCCTTCCTACGAGCAGTACTTC. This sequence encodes CASSEEIPPSYEQYF.

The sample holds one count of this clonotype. CDR3 amino acids: CSVVGGNSYEQYF. Written as DNA, the CDR3 is TGCAGCGTTGTTGGCGGGAACTCCTACGAGCAGTACTTC. This rearrangement joins TRBV29-1 to TRBJ2-7; D might be TRBD2 (6 bases). In germline, CDR1 is SQVTM, CDR2 ANQGSEA. V lost 4 bases and J lost 0, with 10 bases in between. This CDR3 contains 13 residues.

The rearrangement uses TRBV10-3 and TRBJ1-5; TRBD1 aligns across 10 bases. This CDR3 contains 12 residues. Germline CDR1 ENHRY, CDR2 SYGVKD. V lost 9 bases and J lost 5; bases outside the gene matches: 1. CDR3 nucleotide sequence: TGTGCCATGGGGACAGGGGATCAGCCCCAGCATTTT. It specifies CAMGTGDQPQHF.

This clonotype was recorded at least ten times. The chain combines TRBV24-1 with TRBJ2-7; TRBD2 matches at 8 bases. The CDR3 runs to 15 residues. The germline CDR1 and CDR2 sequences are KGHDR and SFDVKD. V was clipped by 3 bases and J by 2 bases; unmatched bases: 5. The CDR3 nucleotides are TGTGCCACCAGTGATCCGACTAGCGCAGCCTACGAGCAGTACTTC. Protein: CATSDPTSAAYEQYF.

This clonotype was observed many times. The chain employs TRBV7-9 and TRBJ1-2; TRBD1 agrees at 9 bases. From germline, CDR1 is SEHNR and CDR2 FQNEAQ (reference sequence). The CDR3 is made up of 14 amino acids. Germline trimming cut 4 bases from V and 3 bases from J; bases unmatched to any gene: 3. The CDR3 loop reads CASSSTGGDYGYTF. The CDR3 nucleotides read TGTGCCAGCAGCTCGACAGGGGGAGACTATGGCTACACCTTC.

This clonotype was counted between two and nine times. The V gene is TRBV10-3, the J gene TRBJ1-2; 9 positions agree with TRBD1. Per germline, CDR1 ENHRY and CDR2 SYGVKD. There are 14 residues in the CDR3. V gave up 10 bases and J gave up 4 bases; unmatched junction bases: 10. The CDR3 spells CASREGQGSYGYTF. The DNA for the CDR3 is TGTGCCAGCAGGGAGGGACAGGGAAGCTATGGCTACACCTTC.

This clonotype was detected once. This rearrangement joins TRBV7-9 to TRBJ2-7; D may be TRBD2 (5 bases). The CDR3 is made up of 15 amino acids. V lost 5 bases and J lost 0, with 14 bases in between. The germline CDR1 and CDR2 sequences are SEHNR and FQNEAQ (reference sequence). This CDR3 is CASSRTVGSSYEQYF. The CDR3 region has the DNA TGTGCCAGCAGCCGTACGGTAGGGAGCTCCTACGAGCAGTACTTC.

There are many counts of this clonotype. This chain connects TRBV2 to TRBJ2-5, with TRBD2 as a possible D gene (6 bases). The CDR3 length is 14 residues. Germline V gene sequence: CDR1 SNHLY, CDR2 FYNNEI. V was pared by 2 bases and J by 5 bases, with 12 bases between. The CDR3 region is CASSESSVRETQYF. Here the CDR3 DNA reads TGTGCCAGCAGTGAATCTAGCGTCAGGGAGACCCAGTACTTC. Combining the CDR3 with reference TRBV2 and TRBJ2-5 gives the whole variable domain EPEVTQTPSHQVTQMGQEVILRCVPISNHLYFYWYRQILGQKVEFLVSFYNNEISEKSEIFDDQFSVERPDGSNFTLKIRSTKLEDSAMYFCASSESSVRETQYFGPGTRLLVL.

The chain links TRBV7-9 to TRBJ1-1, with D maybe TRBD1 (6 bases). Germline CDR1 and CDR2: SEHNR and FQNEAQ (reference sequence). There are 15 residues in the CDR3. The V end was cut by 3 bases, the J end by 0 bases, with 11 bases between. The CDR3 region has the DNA TGTGCCAGCAGCTTTCCGGGACATTTGAACACTGAAGCTTTCTTT. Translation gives CASSFPGHLNTEAFF.

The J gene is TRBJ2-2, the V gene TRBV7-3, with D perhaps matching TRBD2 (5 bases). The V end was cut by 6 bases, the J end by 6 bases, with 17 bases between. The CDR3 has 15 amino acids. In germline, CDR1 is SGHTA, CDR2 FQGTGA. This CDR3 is CASSDLSSSAGELFF. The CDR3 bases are TGTGCCAGCAGTGACCTCTCGAGTAGCGCCGGGGAGCTGTTTTTT.

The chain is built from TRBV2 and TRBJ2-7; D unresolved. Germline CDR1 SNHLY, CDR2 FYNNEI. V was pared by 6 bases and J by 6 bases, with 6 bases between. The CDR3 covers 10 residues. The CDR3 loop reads CASSSLEQYF. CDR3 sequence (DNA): TGTGCCAGCAGCTCTCTCGAGCAGTACTTC.

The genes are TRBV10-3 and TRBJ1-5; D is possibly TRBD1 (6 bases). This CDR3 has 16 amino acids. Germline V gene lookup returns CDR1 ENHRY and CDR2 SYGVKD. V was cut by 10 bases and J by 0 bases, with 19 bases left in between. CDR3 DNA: TGTGCCAGCAGCCCCAGAAGGGGGACTAGCAATCAGCCCCAGCATTTT. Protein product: CASSPRRGTSNQPQHF.

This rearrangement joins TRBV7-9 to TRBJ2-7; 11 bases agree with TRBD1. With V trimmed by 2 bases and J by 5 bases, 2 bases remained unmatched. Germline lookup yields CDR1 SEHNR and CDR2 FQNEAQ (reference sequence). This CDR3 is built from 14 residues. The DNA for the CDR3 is TGTGCCAGCAGCTTATGGACAGGGGGCAACGAGCAGTACTTC. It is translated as CASSLWTGGNEQYF.